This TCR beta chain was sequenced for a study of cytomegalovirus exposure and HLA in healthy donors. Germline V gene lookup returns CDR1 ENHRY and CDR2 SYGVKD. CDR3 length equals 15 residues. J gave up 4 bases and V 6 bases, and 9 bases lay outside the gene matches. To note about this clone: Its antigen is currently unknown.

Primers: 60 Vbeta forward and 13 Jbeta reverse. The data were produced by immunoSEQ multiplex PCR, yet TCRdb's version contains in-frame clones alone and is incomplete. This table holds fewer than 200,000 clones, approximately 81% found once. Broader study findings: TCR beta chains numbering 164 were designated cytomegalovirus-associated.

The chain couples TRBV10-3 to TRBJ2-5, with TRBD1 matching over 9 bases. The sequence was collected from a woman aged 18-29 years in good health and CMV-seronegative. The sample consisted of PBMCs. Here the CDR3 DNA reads TGTGCCATCAGCGACAGGGGGGAGCCTTTAGAGACCCAGTACTTC. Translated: CAISDRGEPLETQYF.